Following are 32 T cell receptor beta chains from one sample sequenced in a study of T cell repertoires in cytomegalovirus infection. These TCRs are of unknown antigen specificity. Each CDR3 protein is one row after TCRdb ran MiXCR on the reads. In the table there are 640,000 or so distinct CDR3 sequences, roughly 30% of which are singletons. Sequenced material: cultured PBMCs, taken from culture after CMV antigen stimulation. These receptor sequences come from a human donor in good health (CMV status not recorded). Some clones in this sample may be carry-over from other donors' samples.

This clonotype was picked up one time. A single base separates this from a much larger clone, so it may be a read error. The CDR3 region is CASRQSSGANVLTF. CDR3 in DNA: TGTGCCAGCAGACAGAGCTCTGGGGCCAACGTCCTGACTTTC. This rearrangement joins TRBV27 to TRBJ2-6; D gene uncertain. The germline CDR1 and CDR2 sequences are MNHEY and SMNVEV (reference sequence). Trimming pared 6 bases from V and 0 bases from J, leaving 6 bases between. This CDR3 has 14 amino acids.

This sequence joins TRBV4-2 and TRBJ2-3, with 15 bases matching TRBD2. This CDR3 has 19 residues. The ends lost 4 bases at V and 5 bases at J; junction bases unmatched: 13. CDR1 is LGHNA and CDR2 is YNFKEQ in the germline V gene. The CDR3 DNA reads TGTGCCAGCAGCCGCTCCCTCGGGACTAGCGGGGGGCCAGGAGATACGCAGTATTTT. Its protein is CASSRSLGTSGGPGDTQYF.

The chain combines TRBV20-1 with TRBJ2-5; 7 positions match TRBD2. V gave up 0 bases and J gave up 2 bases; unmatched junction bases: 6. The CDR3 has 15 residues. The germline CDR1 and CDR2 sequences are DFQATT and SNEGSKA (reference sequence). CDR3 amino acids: CSARDGRAQQETQYF. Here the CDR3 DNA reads TGCAGTGCTAGAGATGGGAGGGCGCAACAAGAGACCCAGTACTTC.

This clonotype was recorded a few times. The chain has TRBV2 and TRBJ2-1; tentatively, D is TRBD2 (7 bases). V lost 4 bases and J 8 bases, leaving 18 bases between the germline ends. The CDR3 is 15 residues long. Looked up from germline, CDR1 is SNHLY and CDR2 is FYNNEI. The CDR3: CASSAPGGGGDEQFF. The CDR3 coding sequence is TGTGCCAGCAGTGCCCCGGGGGGCGGTGGTGATGAGCAGTTCTTC.

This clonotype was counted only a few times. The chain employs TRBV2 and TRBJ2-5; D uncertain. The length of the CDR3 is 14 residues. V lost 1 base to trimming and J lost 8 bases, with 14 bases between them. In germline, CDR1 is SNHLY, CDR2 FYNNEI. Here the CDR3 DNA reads TGTGCCAGCAGTGAAGACAGCGTGCTCAAAACCCAGTACTTC. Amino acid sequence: CASSEDSVLKTQYF.

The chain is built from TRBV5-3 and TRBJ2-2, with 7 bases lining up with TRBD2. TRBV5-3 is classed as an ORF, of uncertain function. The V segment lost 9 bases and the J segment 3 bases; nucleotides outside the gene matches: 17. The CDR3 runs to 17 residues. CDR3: CANATPVFAGDTGELFF. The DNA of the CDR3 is TGTGCCAATGCGACCCCTGTTTTTGCGGGAGACACCGGGGAGCTGTTTTTT.

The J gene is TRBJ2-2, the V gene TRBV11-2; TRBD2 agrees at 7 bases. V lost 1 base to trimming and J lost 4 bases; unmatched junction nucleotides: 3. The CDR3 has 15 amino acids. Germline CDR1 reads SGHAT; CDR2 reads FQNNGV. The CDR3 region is CASSLAGLTTGELFF. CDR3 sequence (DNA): TGTGCCAGCAGCTTAGCGGGACTAACCACCGGGGAGCTGTTTTTT.

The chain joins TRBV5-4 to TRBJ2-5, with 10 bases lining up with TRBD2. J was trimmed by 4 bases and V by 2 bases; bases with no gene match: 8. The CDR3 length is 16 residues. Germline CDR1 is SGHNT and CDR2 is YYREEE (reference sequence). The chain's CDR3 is CASSFGSGRAAETQYF. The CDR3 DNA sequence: TGTGCCAGCAGCTTTGGAAGCGGGAGGGCCGCAGAGACCCAGTACTTC.

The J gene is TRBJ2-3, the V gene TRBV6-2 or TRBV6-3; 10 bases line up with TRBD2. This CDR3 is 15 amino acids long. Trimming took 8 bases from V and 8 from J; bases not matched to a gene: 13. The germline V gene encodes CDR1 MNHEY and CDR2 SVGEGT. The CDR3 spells CASSRGPSGSLTQYF. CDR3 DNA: TGTGCCAGCTCCAGGGGGCCTAGCGGGAGCCTTACGCAGTATTTT.

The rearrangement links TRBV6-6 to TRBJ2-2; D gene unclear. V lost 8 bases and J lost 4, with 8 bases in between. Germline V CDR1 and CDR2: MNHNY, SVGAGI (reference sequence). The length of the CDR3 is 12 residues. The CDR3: CASYFGTGELFF. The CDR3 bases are TGTGCCAGCTACTTTGGCACCGGGGAGCTGTTTTTT.

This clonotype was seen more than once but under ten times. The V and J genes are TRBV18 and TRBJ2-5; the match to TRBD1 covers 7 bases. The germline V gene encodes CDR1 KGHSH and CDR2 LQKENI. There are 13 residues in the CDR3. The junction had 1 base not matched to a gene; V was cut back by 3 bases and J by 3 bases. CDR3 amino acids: CASSPGQEETQYF. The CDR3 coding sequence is TGTGCCAGCTCACCCGGACAGGAAGAGACCCAGTACTTC.

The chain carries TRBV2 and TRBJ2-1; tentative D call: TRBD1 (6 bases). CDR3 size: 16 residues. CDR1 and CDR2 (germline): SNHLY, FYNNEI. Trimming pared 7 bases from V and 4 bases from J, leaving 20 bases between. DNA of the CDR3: TGTGCCAGCATCACACTCCAGGGGATGGGTTACAATGAGCAGTTCTTC. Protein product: CASITLQGMGYNEQFF. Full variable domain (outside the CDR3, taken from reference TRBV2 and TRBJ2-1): EPEVTQTPSHQVTQMGQEVILRCVPISNHLYFYWYRQILGQKVEFLVSFYNNEISEKSEIFDDQFSVERPDGSNFTLKIRSTKLEDSAMYFCASITLQGMGYNEQFFGPGTRLTVL.

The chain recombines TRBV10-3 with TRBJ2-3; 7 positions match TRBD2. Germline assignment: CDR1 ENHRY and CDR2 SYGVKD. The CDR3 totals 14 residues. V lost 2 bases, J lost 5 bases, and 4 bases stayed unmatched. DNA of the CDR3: TGTGCCATCAGTGAGGGGGGAGGGGTAGATACGCAGTATTTT. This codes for CAISEGGGVDTQYF.

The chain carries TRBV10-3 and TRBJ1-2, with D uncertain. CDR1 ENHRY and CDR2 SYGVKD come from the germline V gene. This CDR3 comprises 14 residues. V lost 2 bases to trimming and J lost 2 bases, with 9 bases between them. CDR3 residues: CAISEPDKNYGYTF. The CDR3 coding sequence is TGTGCCATCAGTGAGCCAGATAAGAACTATGGCTACACCTTC.

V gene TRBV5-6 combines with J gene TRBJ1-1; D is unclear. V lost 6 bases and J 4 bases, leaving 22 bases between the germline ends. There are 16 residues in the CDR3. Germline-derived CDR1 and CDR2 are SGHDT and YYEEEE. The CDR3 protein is CASTLGAGRASTEAFF. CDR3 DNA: TGTGCCAGCACTTTGGGTGCCGGGAGGGCAAGCACTGAAGCTTTCTTT.

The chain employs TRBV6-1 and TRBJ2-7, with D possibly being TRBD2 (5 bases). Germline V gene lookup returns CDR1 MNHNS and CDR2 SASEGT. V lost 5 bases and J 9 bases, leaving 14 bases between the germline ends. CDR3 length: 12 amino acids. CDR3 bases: TGTGCCAGCAGTCCTCCCGGCCGGGGGCAGTACTTC. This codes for CASSPPGRGQYF.

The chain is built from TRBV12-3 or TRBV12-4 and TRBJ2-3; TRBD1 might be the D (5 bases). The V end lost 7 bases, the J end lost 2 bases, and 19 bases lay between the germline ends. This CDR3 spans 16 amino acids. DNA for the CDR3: TGTGCCAGCACCCTGACAGACTCATTATTCACAGATACGCAGTATTTT. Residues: CASTLTDSLFTDTQYF.

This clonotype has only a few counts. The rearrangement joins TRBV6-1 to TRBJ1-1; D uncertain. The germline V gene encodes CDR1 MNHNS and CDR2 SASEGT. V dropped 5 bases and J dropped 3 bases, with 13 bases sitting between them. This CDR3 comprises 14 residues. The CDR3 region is CASSPSGRYTEAFF. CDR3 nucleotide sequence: TGTGCCAGCAGTCCAAGTGGCAGATACACTGAAGCTTTCTTT.

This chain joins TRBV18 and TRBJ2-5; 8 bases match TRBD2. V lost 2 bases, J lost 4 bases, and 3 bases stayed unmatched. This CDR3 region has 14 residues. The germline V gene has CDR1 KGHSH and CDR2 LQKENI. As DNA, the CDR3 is TGTGCCAGCTCACCAGCAGCGGGAGTAGAGACCCAGTACTTC. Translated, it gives CASSPAAGVETQYF.

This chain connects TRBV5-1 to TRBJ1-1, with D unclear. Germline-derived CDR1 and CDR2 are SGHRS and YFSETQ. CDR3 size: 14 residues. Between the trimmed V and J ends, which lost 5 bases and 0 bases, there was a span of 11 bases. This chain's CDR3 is CASRSDIMNTEAFF. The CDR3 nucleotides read TGCGCCAGCAGGAGTGACATCATGAACACTGAAGCTTTCTTT.

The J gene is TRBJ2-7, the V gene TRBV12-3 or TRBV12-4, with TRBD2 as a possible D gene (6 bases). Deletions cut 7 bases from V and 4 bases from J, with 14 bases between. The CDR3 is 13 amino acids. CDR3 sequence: CASTRGTAYEQYF. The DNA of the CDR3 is TGTGCCAGCACCCGGGGGACCGCTTACGAGCAGTACTTC.

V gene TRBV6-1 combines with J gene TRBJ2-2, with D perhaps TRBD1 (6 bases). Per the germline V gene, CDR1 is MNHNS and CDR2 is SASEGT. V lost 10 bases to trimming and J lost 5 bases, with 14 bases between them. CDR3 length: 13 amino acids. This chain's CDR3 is CANQGYGTGELFF. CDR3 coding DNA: TGTGCCAATCAGGGGTATGGGACCGGGGAGCTGTTTTTT.

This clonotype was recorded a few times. CDR3 DNA sequence: TGTGCCAGCAGCTTAGCGCGGGAGTATTACAATGAGCAGTTCTTC. Translation gives CASSLAREYYNEQFF. The genes are TRBV7-9 and TRBJ2-1, with 7 bases fitting TRBD2. After removal of 0 bases from V and 4 bases from J, the junction contained 3 bases not matched to a gene. This CDR3 has 15 amino acids. CDR1 is SEHNR, CDR2 FQNEAQ, per germline (reference sequence).

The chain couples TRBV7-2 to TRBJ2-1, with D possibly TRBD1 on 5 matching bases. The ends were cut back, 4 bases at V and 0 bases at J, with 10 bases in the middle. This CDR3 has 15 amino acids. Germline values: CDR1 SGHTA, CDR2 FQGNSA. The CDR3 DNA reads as TGTGCCAGCAGCTCCTCGACAGCCTCCTACAATGAGCAGTTCTTC. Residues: CASSSSTASYNEQFF.

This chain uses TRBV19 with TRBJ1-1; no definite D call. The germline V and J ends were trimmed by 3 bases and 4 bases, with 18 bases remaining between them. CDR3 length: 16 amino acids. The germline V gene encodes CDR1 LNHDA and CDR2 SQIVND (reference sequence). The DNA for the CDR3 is TGTGCCAGTAGTATGGGCCAGGTGGGTACGGGCACTGAAGCTTTCTTT. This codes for CASSMGQVGTGTEAFF. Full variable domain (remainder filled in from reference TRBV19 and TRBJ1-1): DGGITQSPKYLFRKEGQNVTLSCEQNLNHDAMYWYRQDPGQGLRLIYYSQIVNDFQKGDIAEGYSVSREKKESFPLTVTSAQKNPTAFYLCASSMGQVGTGTEAFFGQGTRLTVV.

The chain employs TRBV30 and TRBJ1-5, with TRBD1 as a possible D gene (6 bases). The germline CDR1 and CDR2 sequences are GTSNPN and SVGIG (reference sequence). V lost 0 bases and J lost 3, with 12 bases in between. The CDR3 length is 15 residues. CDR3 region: CAWSVRGDLNQPQHF. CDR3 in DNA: TGTGCCTGGAGTGTAAGGGGGGACCTCAATCAGCCCCAGCATTTT.

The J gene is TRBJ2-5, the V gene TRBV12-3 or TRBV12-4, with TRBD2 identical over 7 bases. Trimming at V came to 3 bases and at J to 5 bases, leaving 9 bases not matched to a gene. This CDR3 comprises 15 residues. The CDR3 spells CASSFPSSGKETQYF. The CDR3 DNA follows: TGTGCCAGCAGTTTCCCTTCTAGCGGAAAGGAGACCCAGTACTTC.

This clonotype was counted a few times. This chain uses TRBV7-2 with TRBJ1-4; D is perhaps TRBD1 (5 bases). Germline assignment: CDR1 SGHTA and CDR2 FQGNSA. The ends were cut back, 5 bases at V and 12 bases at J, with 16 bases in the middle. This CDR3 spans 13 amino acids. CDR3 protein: CASSHPRGVELFF. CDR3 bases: TGTGCCAGCAGCCACCCCCGGGGCGTAGAACTGTTTTTT.

The CDR3 loop is CASSPAPGSNQPQHF. The CDR3 DNA is TGTGCCAGCAGCCCTGCCCCAGGGAGCAATCAGCCCCAGCATTTT. The chain links TRBV5-4 to TRBJ1-5, with D perhaps matching TRBD1 (5 bases). V dropped 4 bases and J dropped 1 base, with 12 bases sitting between them. Germline V gene sequence: CDR1 SGHNT, CDR2 YYREEE (reference sequence). The CDR3 extends over 15 amino acids.

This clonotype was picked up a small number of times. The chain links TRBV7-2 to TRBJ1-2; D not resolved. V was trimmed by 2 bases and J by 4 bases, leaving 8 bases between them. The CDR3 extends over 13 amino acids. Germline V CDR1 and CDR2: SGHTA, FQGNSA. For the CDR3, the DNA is TGTGCCAGCAGCTTATACTTGGGCTATGGCTACACCTTC. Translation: CASSLYLGYGYTF.

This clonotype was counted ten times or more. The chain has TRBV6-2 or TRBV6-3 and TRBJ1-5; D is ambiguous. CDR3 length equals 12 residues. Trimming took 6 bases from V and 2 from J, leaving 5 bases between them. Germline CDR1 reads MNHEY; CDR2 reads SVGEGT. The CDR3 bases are TGTGCCAGCAGCTACCGCAATCAGCCCCAGCATTTT. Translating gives CASSYRNQPQHF.

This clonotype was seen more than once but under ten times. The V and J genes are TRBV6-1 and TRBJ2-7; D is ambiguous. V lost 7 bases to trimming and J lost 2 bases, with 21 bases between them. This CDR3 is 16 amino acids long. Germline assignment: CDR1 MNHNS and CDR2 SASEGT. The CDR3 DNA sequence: TGTGCCAGCACCCAGCAGGTGTCAAGGAGCCCCTACGAGCAGTACTTC. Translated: CASTQQVSRSPYEQYF.